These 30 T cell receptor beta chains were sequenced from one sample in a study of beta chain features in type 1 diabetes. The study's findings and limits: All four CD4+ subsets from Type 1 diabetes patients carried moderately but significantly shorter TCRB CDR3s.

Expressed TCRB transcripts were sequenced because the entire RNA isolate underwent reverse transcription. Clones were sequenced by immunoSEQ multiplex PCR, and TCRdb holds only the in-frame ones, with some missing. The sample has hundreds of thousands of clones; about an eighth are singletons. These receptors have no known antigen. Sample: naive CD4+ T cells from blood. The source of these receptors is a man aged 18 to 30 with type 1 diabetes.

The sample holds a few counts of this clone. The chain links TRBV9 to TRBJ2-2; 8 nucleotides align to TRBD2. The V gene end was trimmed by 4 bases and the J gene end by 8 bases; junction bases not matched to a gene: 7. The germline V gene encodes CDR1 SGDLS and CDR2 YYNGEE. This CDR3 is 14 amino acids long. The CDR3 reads CASSPVSGEGELFF. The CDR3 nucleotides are TGTGCCAGCAGCCCTGTTAGCGGGGAAGGGGAGCTGTTTTTT.

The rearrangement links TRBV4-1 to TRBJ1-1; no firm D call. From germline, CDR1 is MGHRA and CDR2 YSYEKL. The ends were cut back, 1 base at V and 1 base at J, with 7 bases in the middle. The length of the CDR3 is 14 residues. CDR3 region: CASSQVAANTEAFF. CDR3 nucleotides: TGCGCCAGCAGCCAAGTCGCTGCGAACACTGAAGCTTTCTTT.

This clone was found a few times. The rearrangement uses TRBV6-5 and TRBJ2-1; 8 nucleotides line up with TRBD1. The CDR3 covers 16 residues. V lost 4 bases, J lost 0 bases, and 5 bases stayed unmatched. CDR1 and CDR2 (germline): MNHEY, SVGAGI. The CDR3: CASSSGGTSSYNEQFF. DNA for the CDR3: TGTGCCAGCAGTTCAGGGGGCACGAGCTCCTACAATGAGCAGTTCTTC.

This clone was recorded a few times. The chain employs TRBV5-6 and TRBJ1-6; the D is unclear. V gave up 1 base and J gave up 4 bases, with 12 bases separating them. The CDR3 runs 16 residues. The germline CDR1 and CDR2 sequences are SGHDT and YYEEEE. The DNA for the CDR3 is TGTGCCAGCAGCTTGCGGGGTCGTTATTATAATTCACCCCTCCACTTT. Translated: CASSLRGRYYNSPLHF.

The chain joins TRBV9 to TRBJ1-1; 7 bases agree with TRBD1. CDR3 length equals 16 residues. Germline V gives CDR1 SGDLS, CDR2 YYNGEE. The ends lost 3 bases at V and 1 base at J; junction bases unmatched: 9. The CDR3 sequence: CASSGRQGGKNTEAFF. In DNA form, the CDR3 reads TGTGCCAGCAGCGGGCGACAGGGTGGTAAGAACACTGAAGCTTTCTTT.

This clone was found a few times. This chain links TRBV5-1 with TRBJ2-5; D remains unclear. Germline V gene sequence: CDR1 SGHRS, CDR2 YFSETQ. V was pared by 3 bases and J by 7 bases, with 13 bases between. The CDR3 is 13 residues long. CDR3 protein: CASSSPPLGTQYF. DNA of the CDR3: TGCGCCAGCAGCTCCCCTCCCCTTGGGACCCAGTACTTC.

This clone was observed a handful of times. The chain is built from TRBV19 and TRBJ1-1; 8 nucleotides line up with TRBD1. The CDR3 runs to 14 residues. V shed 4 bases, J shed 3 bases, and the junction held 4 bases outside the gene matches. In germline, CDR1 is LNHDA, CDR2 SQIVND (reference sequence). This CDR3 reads CASSTRGRDTEAFF. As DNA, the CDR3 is TGTGCCAGTAGTACCAGGGGGCGCGACACTGAAGCTTTCTTT.

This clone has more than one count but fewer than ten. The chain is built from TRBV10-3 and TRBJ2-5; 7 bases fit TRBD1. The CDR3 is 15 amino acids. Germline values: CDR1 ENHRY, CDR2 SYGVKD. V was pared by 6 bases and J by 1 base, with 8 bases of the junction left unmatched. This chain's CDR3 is CAISDGQALQETQYF. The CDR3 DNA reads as TGTGCCATCAGCGATGGACAGGCGCTCCAAGAGACCCAGTACTTC.

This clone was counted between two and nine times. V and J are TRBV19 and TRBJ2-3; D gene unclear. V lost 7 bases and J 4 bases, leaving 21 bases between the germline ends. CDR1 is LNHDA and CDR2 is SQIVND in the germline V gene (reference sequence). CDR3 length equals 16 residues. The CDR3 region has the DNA TGTGCCAGTACCACGATCGGACGGAAGTATGCAGATACGCAGTATTTT. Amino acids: CASTTIGRKYADTQYF.

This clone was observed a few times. CDR3 nucleotide sequence: TGTGCCAGCAGGGCCGGGACAGCTAACACCGGGGAGCTGTTTTTT. This codes for CASRAGTANTGELFF. The chain couples TRBV27 to TRBJ2-2; 7 positions match TRBD1. V shed 6 bases and J 2 bases; nucleotides not matched to a gene: 6. CDR3 length equals 15 residues. The germline V gene encodes CDR1 MNHEY and CDR2 SMNVEV (reference sequence).

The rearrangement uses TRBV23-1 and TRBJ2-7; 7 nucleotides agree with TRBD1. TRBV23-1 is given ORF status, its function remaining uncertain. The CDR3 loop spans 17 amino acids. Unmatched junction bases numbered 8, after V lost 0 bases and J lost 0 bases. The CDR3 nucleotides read TGCGCCAGCAGTCAATCCAGACAGGGACATCACTCCTACGAGCAGTACTTC. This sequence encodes CASSQSRQGHHSYEQYF.

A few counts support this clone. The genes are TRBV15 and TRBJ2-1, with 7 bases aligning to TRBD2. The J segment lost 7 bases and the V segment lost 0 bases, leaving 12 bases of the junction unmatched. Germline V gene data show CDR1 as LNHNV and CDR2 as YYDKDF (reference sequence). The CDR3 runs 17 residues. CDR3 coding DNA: TGTGCCACCAGCAGAGAGGGGACTATGGGCCTGGGGAATGAGCAGTTCTTC. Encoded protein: CATSREGTMGLGNEQFF.

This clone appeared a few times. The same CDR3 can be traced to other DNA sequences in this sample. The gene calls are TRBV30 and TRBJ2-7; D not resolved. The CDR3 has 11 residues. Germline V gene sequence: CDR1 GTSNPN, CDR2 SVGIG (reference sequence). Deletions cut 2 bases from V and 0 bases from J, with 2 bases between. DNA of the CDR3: TGTGCCTGGAGTCGCTCCTACGAGCAGTACTTC. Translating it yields CAWSRSYEQYF.

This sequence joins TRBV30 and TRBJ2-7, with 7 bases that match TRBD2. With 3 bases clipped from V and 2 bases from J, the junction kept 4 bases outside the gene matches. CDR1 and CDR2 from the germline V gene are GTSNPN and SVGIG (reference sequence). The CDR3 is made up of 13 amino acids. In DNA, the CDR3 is TGTGCCTGGAGCAGCGGGAACCCCTACGAGCAGTACTTC. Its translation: CAWSSGNPYEQYF.

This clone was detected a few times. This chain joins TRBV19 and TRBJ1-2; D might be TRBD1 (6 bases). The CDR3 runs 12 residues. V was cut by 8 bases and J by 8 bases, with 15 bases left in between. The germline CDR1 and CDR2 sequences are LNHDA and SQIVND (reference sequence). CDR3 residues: CASRQASGGYTF. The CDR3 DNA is TGTGCCAGTCGACAGGCCAGTGGGGGCTACACCTTC.

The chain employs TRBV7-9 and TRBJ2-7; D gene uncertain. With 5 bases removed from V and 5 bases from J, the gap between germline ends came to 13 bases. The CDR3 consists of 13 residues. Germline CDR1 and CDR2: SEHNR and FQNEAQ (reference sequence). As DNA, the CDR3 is TGTGCCAGCAGCCCTAGTAGCATCCACGAGCAGTACTTC. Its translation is CASSPSSIHEQYF.

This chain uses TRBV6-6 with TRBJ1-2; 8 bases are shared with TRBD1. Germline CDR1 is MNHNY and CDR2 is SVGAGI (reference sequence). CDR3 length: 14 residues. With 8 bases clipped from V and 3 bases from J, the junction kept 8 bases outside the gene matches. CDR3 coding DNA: TGTGCCAGCCGTTTTGCAGGGGGCGACTATGGCTACACCTTC. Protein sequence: CASRFAGGDYGYTF.

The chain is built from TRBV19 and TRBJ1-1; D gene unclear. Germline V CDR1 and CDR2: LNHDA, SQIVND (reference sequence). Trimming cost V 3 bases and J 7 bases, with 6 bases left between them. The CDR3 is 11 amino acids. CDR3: CASSIDFEAFF. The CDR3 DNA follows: TGTGCCAGTAGTATTGACTTTGAAGCTTTCTTT.

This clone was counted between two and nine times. In nucleotides, the CDR3 is TGTGCCAGCAGCGTCAGTACGGGGAGCGGCTACACCTTC. Protein: CASSVSTGSGYTF. This rearrangement joins TRBV9 to TRBJ1-2; D is ambiguous. Germline CDR1 reads SGDLS; CDR2 reads YYNGEE. The CDR3 runs to 13 residues. Trimming pared 2 bases from V and 8 bases from J, leaving 13 bases between.

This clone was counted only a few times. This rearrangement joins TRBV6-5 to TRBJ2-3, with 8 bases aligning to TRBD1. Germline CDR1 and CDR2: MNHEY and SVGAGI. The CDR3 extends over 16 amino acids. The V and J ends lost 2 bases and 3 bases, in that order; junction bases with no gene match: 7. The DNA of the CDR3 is TGTGCCAGCAGTTACACTTCGGGACAGGAAACAGATACGCAGTATTTT. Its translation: CASSYTSGQETDTQYF.

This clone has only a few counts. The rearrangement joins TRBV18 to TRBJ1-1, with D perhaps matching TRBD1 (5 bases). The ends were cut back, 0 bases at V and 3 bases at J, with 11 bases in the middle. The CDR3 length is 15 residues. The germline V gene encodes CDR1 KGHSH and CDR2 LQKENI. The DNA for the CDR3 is TGTGCCAGCTCACCACCGGGGGGTTCCGACACTGAAGCTTTCTTT. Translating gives CASSPPGGSDTEAFF.

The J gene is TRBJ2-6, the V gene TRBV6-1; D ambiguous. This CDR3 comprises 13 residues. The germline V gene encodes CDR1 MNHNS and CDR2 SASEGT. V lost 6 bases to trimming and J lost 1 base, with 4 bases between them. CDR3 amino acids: CASRASGANVLTF. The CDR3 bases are TGTGCCAGCAGGGCATCTGGGGCCAACGTCCTGACTTTC.

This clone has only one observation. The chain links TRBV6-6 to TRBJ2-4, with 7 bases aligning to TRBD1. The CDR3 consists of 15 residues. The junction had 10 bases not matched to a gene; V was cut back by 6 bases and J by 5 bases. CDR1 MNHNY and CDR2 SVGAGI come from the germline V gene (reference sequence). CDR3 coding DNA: TGTGCCAGCAGCTCCTCGAGACAGGGCCAAAACATTCAGTACTTC. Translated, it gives CASSSSRQGQNIQYF.

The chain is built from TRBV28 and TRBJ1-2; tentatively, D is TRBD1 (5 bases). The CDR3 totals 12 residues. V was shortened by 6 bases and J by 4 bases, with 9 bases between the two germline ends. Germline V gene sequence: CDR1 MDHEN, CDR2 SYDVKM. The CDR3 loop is CASRGLSYGYTF. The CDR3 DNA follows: TGTGCCAGCAGGGGGCTTAGCTATGGCTACACCTTC.

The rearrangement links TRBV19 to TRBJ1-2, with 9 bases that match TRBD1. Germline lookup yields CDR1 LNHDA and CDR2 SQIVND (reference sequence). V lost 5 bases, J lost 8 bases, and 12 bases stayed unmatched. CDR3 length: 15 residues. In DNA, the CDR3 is TGTGCCAGTAGTTCCCTCCCGGGACAGGGTCAAGGCTACACCTTC. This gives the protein CASSSLPGQGQGYTF.

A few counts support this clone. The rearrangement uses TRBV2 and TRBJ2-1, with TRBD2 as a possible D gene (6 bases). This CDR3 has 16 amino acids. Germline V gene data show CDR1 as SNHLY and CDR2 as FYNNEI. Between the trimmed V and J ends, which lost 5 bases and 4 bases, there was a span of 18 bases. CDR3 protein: CASSPLGGPGYNEQFF. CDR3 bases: TGTGCCAGCAGTCCTTTGGGGGGTCCCGGGTACAATGAGCAGTTCTTC.

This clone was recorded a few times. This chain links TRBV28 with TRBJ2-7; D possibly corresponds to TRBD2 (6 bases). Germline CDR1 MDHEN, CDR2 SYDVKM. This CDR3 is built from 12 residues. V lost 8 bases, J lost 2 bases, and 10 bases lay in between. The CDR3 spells CASWGDPYEQYF. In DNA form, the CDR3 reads TGTGCCAGCTGGGGGGATCCCTACGAGCAGTACTTC.

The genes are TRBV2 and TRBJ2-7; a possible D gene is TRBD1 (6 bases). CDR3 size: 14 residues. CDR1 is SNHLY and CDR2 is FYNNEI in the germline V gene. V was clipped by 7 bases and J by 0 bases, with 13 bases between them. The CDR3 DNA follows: TGTGCCAGCAATACAGGGCGGCGCTCCTACGAGCAGTACTTC. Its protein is CASNTGRRSYEQYF. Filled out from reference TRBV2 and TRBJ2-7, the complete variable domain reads EPEVTQTPSHQVTQMGQEVILRCVPISNHLYFYWYRQILGQKVEFLVSFYNNEISEKSEIFDDQFSVERPDGSNFTLKIRSTKLEDSAMYFCASNTGRRSYEQYFGPGTRLTVT.

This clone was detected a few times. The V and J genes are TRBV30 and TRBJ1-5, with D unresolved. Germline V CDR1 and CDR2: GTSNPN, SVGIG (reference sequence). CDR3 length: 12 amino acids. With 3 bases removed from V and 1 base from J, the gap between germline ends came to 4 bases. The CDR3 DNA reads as TGTGCCTGGAGGGGCAGCAATCAGCCCCAGCATTTT. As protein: CAWRGSNQPQHF.

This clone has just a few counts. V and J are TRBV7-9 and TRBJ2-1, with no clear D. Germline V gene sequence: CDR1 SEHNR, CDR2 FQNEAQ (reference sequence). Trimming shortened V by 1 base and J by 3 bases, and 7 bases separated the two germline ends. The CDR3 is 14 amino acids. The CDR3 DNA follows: TGTGCCAGCAGCTTAGACTCCTTCTACAATGAGCAGTTCTTC. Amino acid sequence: CASSLDSFYNEQFF.